These 26 T cell receptor beta chains were sequenced from one sample in a study of human T cells and chemical hapten exposure. Treatment reported: therapeutic diphenylcyclopropenone sensitization with weekly scalp DPC. As the library was built, unique molecular identifiers were attached to individual cDNA molecules. MiXCR, run by TCRdb on the reads, gives a single entry per CDR3 protein. The table has around 5,000 distinct CDR3 sequences, around three fifths seen once; the top ten hold 4%. The material sequenced was whole blood, taken before DPC sensitization or 2, 6, or about 24 weeks after (not recorded which). All receptors come from an adult with alopecia areata. Some clones in this sample may be carry-over from other donors' samples. This table probably holds off-target reads from a library built for another chain.

V usage is TRBV28 and J usage is TRBJ2-7, with D hard to call. Trimming pared 5 bases from V and 2 bases from J, leaving 7 bases between. Germline assignment: CDR1 MDHEN and CDR2 SYDVKM. The CDR3 runs 12 residues. The DNA of the CDR3 is TGTGCCAGCAGTGCCCATACCTACGAGCAGTACTTC. Its translation is CASSAHTYEQYF.

This clonotype was detected a few times. This rearrangement joins TRBV18 to TRBJ1-2; D unclear. Germline assignment: CDR1 KGHSH and CDR2 LQKENI. V shed 1 base and J shed 7 bases, with 13 bases lying between them. The CDR3 runs 14 residues. The CDR3 DNA sequence: TGTGCCAGCTCACCACAAGGGTTCGACTCTGGCTACACCTTC. Its translation: CASSPQGFDSGYTF.

This chain joins TRBV11-2 and TRBJ2-3; a possible D gene is TRBD2 (7 bases). V was pared by 4 bases and J by 5 bases, with 22 bases between. This CDR3 comprises 17 residues. Germline V gene lookup returns CDR1 SGHAT and CDR2 FQNNGV. This chain's CDR3 is CASSSGLHGGRGDTQYF. The CDR3 nucleotides are TGTGCCAGCAGCTCGGGACTCCACGGGGGGCGAGGAGATACGCAGTATTTT.

V is TRBV20-1 and J is TRBJ2-7; 7 positions match TRBD1. The trim removed 1 base at V and 2 bases at J, leaving 5 bases unmatched. CDR1 DFQATT and CDR2 SNEGSKA come from the germline V gene (reference sequence). The CDR3 is 14 amino acids. The CDR3 loop reads CSARVPTGPYEQYF. In nucleotides, the CDR3 is TGCAGTGCTAGAGTTCCGACAGGGCCCTACGAGCAGTACTTC.

The rearrangement uses TRBV7-6 and TRBJ2-5; TRBD2 aligns across 11 bases. This CDR3 has 16 residues. The V gene end was trimmed by 1 base and the J gene end by 2 bases; junction bases not matched to a gene: 3. Germline V CDR1 and CDR2: SGHVS, FNYEAQ. As DNA, the CDR3 is TGTGCCAGCAGCTTAGGGACTAGCGGGCCTCAAGAGACCCAGTACTTC. It codes for CASSLGTSGPQETQYF.

This clonotype was picked up a small number of times. V and J are TRBV7-3 and TRBJ2-3; tentatively, D is TRBD2 (6 bases). V shed 5 bases and J shed 2 bases, with 14 bases lying between them. From germline, CDR1 is SGHTA and CDR2 FQGTGA. The CDR3 extends over 15 amino acids. The CDR3 nucleotides read TGTGCCAGCAGCCCTCTCGGGAGATCCACAGATACGCAGTATTTT. Encoded protein: CASSPLGRSTDTQYF.

The rearrangement links TRBV6-5 to TRBJ2-3; D is tentatively TRBD1 or TRBD2 (7 bases each). This CDR3 is 15 amino acids long. Trimming took off 6 bases at V and 3 bases at J, with 16 bases between the two ends. Germline lookup yields CDR1 MNHEY and CDR2 SVGAGI. CDR3 in DNA: TGTGCCAGCAGCCAGGGGGGAGGGCTAACAGATACGCAGTATTTT. Residues: CASSQGGGLTDTQYF.

A few counts support this clonotype. The chain joins TRBV19 to TRBJ2-1; 13 positions match TRBD2. CDR1 and CDR2 (germline): LNHDA, SQIVND (reference sequence). The length of the CDR3 is 16 residues. V shed 5 bases and J 4 bases; nucleotides not matched to a gene: 5. CDR3 sequence: CASSPGTSGEYNEQFF. The CDR3 DNA is TGTGCCAGTAGTCCCGGGACTAGCGGGGAATACAATGAGCAGTTCTTC.

A few counts support this clonotype. The chain is built from TRBV5-5 and TRBJ2-1; TRBD1 or TRBD2 may be the D gene (6 bases each). Per the germline V gene, CDR1 is SGHKS and CDR2 is YYEKEE (reference sequence). This CDR3 has 15 amino acids. Trimming cost V 4 bases and J 3 bases, with 14 bases left between them. The CDR3 nucleotides are TGTGCCAGCAGCCCAGGAGGGGGGCTCTACAATGAGCAGTTCTTC. Translating gives CASSPGGGLYNEQFF. Variable domain in full (rest from reference TRBV5-5 and TRBJ2-1): DAGVTQSPTHLIKTRGQQVTLRCSPISGHKSVSWYQQVLGQGPQFIFQYYEKEERGRGNFPDRFSARQFPNYSSELNVNALLLGDSALYLCASSPGGGLYNEQFFGPGTRLTVL.

This clonotype was counted a single time. The chain uses TRBV18 and TRBJ2-7; the D is unclear. This CDR3 contains 9 residues. Germline lookup yields CDR1 KGHSH and CDR2 LQKENI. Trimming took off 6 bases at V and 4 bases at J, with 1 base between the two ends. CDR3 amino acids: CASSYEQYF. In nucleotides, the CDR3 is TGTGCCAGCTCGTACGAGCAGTACTTC.

The CDR3 DNA follows: TGCAGCGTTGAAGATCGTGCAGATACGCAGTATTTT. This sequence encodes CSVEDRADTQYF. V gene TRBV29-1 combines with J gene TRBJ2-3; D uncertain. In germline, CDR1 is SQVTM, CDR2 ANQGSEA. The CDR3 runs 12 residues. V gave up 0 bases and J gave up 4 bases, with 5 bases separating them.

This rearrangement joins TRBV5-4 to TRBJ2-3; D gene ambiguous. CDR1 and CDR2 from the germline V gene are SGHNT and YYREEE (reference sequence). This CDR3 is 12 amino acids long. The CDR3 loop is CASAREPDTQYF. CDR3 DNA sequence: TGTGCTTCGGCTAGAGAGCCAGATACGCAGTATTTT.

The chain joins TRBV11-2 to TRBJ2-5, with a tentative D call TRBD2 (5 bases). The CDR3 totals 18 residues. The V end lost 1 base, the J end lost 7 bases, and 25 bases lay between the germline ends. Looked up from germline, CDR1 is SGHAT and CDR2 is FQNNGV. In DNA, the CDR3 is TGTGCCAGCAGCTTAGTTTCGGGAATGTCCGCGGCAAGAGGGACCCAGTACTTC. This translates into CASSLVSGMSAARGTQYF.

The gene calls are TRBV6-5 and TRBJ2-7, with 13 bases aligning to TRBD2. The CDR3 loop spans 13 amino acids. V dropped 4 bases and J dropped 10; count of bases not matched to a gene: 4. From germline, CDR1 is MNHEY and CDR2 SVGAGI. CDR3 sequence reads: CASSFGLAGDQYF. In DNA form, the CDR3 reads TGTGCCAGCAGTTTCGGACTAGCGGGGGACCAGTACTTC.

In nucleotides, the CDR3 is TGTGCCAGCAGCCTATTCGGCGCTAGCGGGAGGACCCGCGGGGTGAATACGCAGTATTTT. Its translation: CASSLFGASGRTRGVNTQYF. The gene calls are TRBV6-2 or TRBV6-3 and TRBJ2-3, with 11 bases identical to TRBD2. The junction had 24 bases not matched to a gene; V was cut back by 6 bases and J by 7 bases. Germline CDR1 reads MNHEY; CDR2 reads SVGEGT. The CDR3 extends over 20 amino acids.

Remarks on this clonotype: Sequence at one end of the junction differs from germline and may be a read error. In nucleotides, the CDR3 is TGTGCTAGCAGCTTATCACAGATCACAGATACGCAGTATTTT. Its translation: CASSLSQITDTQYF. The chain combines TRBV7-7 with TRBJ2-3; no definite D call. Germline CDR1 is SSHAT and CDR2 is FNYEAQ (reference sequence). The CDR3 is 14 amino acids.

This chain uses TRBV4-2 with TRBJ2-3; TRBD2 is a possible D gene (5 bases). Germline CDR1 is LGHNA and CDR2 is YNFKEQ. CDR3 length: 15 residues. V was cut by 1 base and J by 0 bases, with 8 bases left in between. CDR3 residues: CASSQGGSSTDTQYF. The CDR3 DNA follows: TGTGCCAGCAGCCAAGGAGGGTCTAGCACAGATACGCAGTATTTT.

The chain couples TRBV29-1 to TRBJ2-7; TRBD1 is a possible D gene (6 bases). This CDR3 contains 14 residues. V was pared by 1 base and J by 3 bases, with 13 bases between. Germline V CDR1 and CDR2: SQVTM, ANQGSEA. The CDR3 reads CSVEGGTLNYEQYF. The CDR3 nucleotides are TGCAGCGTTGAAGGGGGGACACTGAACTACGAGCAGTACTTC.

V usage is TRBV28 and J usage is TRBJ2-7, with 9 bases fitting TRBD1. The ends lost 3 bases at V and 5 bases at J; junction bases unmatched: 11. This CDR3 is 16 amino acids long. From germline, CDR1 is MDHEN and CDR2 SYDVKM. In DNA form, the CDR3 reads TGTGCCAGCAGTTTCATCCCGGGACAGGGAATAGACGAGCAGTACTTC. Translated: CASSFIPGQGIDEQYF.

The V call is TRBV6-4, the J call TRBJ2-3; TRBD2 matches at 10 bases. Germline V gene lookup returns CDR1 MRHNA and CDR2 SNTAGT. J lost 1 base, V lost 3 bases, and 1 base had no gene match. The CDR3 consists of 15 residues. The CDR3 nucleotides are TGTGCCAGCAGTGAAGGGACTAGCGGCACAGATACGCAGTATTTT. It specifies CASSEGTSGTDTQYF.

The rearrangement links TRBV12-3 or TRBV12-4 to TRBJ2-7; D is possibly TRBD1 (5 bases). Deletions cut 6 bases from V and 3 bases from J, with 12 bases between. The CDR3 is 13 residues long. The chain's CDR3 is CASRGALHYEQYF. In DNA, the CDR3 is TGTGCCAGCAGAGGGGCCCTACACTACGAGCAGTACTTC.

The chain recombines TRBV20-1 with TRBJ2-1; possibly TRBD1 for D (6 bases). V gave up 1 base and J gave up 2 bases, with 9 bases separating them. Germline V gene lookup returns CDR1 DFQATT and CDR2 SNEGSKA (reference sequence). This CDR3 contains 14 residues. The CDR3 loop is CSARVGTTYNEQFF. The CDR3 nucleotides are TGCAGTGCTAGAGTCGGGACAACCTACAATGAGCAGTTCTTC.

This clonotype has only a few counts. This chain uses TRBV15 with TRBJ2-3, with 9 bases matching TRBD2. The germline V gene encodes CDR1 LNHNV and CDR2 YYDKDF (reference sequence). The V and J ends lost 6 bases and 2 bases, in that order; junction bases with no gene match: 3. The CDR3 sequence is 14 residues long. The CDR3 DNA reads TGTGCCACCAGTCTAGCGGGACTCACAGATACGCAGTATTTT. This sequence encodes CATSLAGLTDTQYF.

The chain combines TRBV21-1 with TRBJ2-1; TRBD2 reflects the table's D call only, with no check against the DNA. TRBV21-1 is designated a pseudogene. The CDR3 is made up of 16 amino acids. The CDR3 region has the DNA TGTGCCAGCAGCGAGGGACTAGCGGGAGGCTACAATGAGCAGTTCTTC. Residues: CASSEGLAGGYNEQFF.

As for this clonotype: At one end the junction does not follow the germline gene, possibly because of a read error. This chain uses TRBV29-1 with TRBJ2-7, with D perhaps given as TRBD1 or TRBD2 (5 bases each). The CDR3 covers 10 residues. In germline, CDR1 is SQVTM, CDR2 ANQGSEA. The CDR3 region has the DNA TGCAGCGTTGAGAGAGAGGGGCTTCACTTC. As protein: CSVEREGLHF.

The rearrangement joins TRBV7-3 to TRBJ2-5, with a weak D call TRBD2 (6 bases). Per germline, CDR1 SGHTA and CDR2 FQGTGA. Trimming removed 3 bases at V and 5 bases at J, with 16 bases between. The CDR3 has 15 amino acids. CDR3 nucleotide sequence: TGTGCCAGCAGCTTTGACCCTTCGGGAGTTGAGACCCAGTACTTC. Encoded protein: CASSFDPSGVETQYF.